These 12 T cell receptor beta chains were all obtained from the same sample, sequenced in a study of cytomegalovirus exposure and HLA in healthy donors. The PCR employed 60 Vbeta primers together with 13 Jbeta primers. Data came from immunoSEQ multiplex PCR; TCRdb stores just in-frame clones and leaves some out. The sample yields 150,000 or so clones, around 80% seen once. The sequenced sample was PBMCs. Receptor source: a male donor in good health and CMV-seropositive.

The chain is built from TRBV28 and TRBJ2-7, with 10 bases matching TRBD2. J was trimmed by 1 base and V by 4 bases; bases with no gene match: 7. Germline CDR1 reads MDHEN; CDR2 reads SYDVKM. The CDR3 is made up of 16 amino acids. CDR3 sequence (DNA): TGTGCCAGCAGTTCGCCGACTAGCGGGCTTTCCTACGAGCAGTACTTC. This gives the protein CASSSPTSGLSYEQYF.

DNA of the CDR3: TGTGCCACCCACAGGTATCAAGAGACCCAGTACTTC. Translated, it gives CATHRYQETQYF. The chain has TRBV5-8 and TRBJ2-5, with a possible D match to TRBD1 (5 bases). The CDR3 is made up of 12 amino acids. The V end lost 9 bases, the J end lost 2 bases, and 11 bases lay between the germline ends. Germline CDR1 SGHTS, CDR2 YDEGEE.

DNA of the CDR3: TGTGCCAGCAGTTTATTGTCGGGGAACACTGAAGCTTTCTTT. It encodes CASSLLSGNTEAFF. This sequence joins TRBV27 and TRBJ1-1, with unresolved D. The CDR3 spans 14 residues. From germline, CDR1 is MNHEY and CDR2 SMNVEV (reference sequence). The V end was cut by 1 base, the J end by 1 base, with 7 bases between.

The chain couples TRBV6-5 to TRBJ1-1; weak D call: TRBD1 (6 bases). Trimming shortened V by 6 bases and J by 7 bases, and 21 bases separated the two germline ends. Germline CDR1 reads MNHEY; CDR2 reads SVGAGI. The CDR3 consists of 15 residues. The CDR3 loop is CASRQRRGTGVEAFF. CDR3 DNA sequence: TGTGCCAGCAGACAACGCAGGGGTACCGGGGTTGAAGCTTTCTTT.

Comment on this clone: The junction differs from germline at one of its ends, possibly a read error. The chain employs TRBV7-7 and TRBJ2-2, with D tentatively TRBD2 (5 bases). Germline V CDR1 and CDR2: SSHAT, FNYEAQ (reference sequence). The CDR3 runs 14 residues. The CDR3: CASSLVGGTGELFF. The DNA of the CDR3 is TGTGCTAGCAGCTTAGTAGGAGGCACCGGGGAGCTGTTTTTT.

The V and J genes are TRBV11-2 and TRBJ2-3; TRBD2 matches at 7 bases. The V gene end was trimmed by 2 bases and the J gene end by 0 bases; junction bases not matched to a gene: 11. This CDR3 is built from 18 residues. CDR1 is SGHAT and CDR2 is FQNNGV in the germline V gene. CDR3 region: CASSLTPTSAPSTDTQYF. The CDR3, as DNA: TGTGCCAGCAGCTTAACCCCCACTAGCGCGCCGAGCACAGATACGCAGTATTTT.

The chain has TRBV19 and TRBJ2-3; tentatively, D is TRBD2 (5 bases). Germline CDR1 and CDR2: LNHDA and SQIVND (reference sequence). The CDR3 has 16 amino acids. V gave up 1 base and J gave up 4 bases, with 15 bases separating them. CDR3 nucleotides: TGTGCCAGTAGTATAGGGCTAGCACTGGTAGCAGATACGCAGTATTTT. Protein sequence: CASSIGLALVADTQYF.

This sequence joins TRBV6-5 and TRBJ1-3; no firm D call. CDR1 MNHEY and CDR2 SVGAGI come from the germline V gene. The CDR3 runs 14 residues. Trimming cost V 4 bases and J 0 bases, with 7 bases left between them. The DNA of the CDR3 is TGTGCCAGCAGTTCAGTGAACTCTGGAAACACCATATATTTT. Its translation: CASSSVNSGNTIYF.

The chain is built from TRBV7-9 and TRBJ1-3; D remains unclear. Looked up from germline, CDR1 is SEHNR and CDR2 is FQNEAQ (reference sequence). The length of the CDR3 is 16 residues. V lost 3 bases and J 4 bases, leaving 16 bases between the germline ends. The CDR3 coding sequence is TGTGCCAGCAGCTTCGACTCGGGTATTCGAGGAAACACCATATATTTT. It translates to CASSFDSGIRGNTIYF.

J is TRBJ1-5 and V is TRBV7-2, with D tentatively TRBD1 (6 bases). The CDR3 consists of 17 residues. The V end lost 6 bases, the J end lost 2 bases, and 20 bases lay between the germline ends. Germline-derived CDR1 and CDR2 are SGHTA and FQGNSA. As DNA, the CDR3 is TGTGCCAGCAGTTTGAGGGCAGGGGAGTCAGGCAATCAGCCCCAGCATTTT. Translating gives CASSLRAGESGNQPQHF. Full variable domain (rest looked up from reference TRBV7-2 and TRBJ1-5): GAGVSQSPSNKVTEKGKDVELRCDPISGHTALYWYRQSLGQGLEFLIYFQGNSAPDKSGLPSDRFSAERTGGSVSTLTIQRTQQEDSAVYLCASSLRAGESGNQPQHFGDGTRLSIL.

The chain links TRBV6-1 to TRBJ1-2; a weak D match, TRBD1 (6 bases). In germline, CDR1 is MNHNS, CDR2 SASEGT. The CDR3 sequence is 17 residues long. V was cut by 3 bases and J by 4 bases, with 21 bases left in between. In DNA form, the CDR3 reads TGTGCCAGCAGTGATAGGACAGCCGTGGGACGAGGCTATGGCTACACCTTC. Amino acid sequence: CASSDRTAVGRGYGYTF.

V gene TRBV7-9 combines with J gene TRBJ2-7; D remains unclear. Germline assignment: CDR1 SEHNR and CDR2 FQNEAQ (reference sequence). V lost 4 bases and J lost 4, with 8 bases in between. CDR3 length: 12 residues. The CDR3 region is CASSSLLYEQYF. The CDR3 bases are TGTGCCAGCAGCTCCCTACTGTACGAGCAGTACTTC.